A selection of T cell receptor beta chains follows, all from one sample in a study of shared clonotypes between healthy human individuals. The data were produced by immunoSEQ multiplex PCR, yet TCRdb's version contains in-frame clones alone and is incomplete. The table records about 680,000 clones, 73% of them present only once. Sequenced material: memory CD4+ T cells sorted from blood. The receptors derive from a woman in her thirties in good health. CDR3s include the opening cysteine and the closing phenylalanine or tryptophan. A D gene is named only where the DNA matches it firmly. Clone sizes are given selectively: once, few, many, or a class where the clone is expanded.

V: TRBV9
J: TRBJ2-5
D: TRBD2
size: once
CDR3: CASSLKGLAGLETQYF
DNA: TGTGCCAGCAGCCTCAAGGGACTAGCGGGACTAGAGACCCAGTACTTC

V: TRBV6-1
J: TRBJ1-4
D: TRBD1
size: few
CDR3: CASCTGQSNEKLFF
DNA: TGTGCCAGTTGTACGGGACAGTCTAATGAAAAACTGTTTTTT

V: TRBV5-1
J: TRBJ2-7
D: TRBD1
size: .
CDR3: CASSLEPGGEYEQYF
DNA: TGCGCCAGCAGCTTGGAACCAGGGGGCGAATACGAGCAGTACTTC

V: TRBV5-5
J: TRBJ1-4
D: .
size: .
CDR3: CASSREGRGPNEKLFF
DNA: TGTGCCAGCAGCCGGGAGGGGCGTGGGCCTAATGAAAAACTGTTTTTT

V: TRBV5-1
J: TRBJ2-5
D: .
size: .
CDR3: CASSPGGGETQYF
DNA: TGCGCCAGCAGCCCCGGAGGGGGGGAGACCCAGTACTTC

V: TRBV4-1
J: TRBJ2-1
D: .
size: few
CDR3: CASRVTSRSSYNEQFF
DNA: TGCGCCAGCAGGGTAACTAGCAGAAGCTCCTACAATGAGCAGTTCTTC

V: TRBV9
J: TRBJ1-4
D: .
size: .
CDR3: CASSARQRNEKLFF
DNA: TGTGCCAGCAGCGCCAGACAGAGAAATGAAAAACTGTTTTTT

V: TRBV7-9
J: TRBJ1-5
D: .
size: .
CDR3: CASSSKGVSQPQHF
DNA: TGTGCCAGCAGCTCTAAAGGGGTGAGCCAGCCCCAGCATTTT

V: TRBV19
J: TRBJ1-4
D: TRBD1
size: few
CDR3: CASSGTANEKLFF
DNA: TGTGCCAGTTCCGGGACAGCTAATGAAAAACTGTTTTTT

V: TRBV28
J: TRBJ2-7
D: TRBD1
size: .
CDR3: CASSVPGGIYEQYF
DNA: TGTGCCAGCAGTGTGCCAGGGGGCATCTACGAGCAGTACTTC

V: TRBV5-6
J: TRBJ2-5
D: .
size: .
CDR3: CASSLARGTFFRGQYF
DNA: TGTGCCAGCAGCTTGGCCCGGGGGACTTTTTTTCGTGGGCAGTACTTC

V: TRBV9
J: TRBJ1-1
D: .
size: .
CDR3: CASSVRVNTEAFF
DNA: TGTGCCAGCAGCGTCAGGGTGAACACTGAAGCTTTCTTT

V: TRBV4-2
J: TRBJ2-3
D: TRBD1
size: few
CDR3: CASSQRLYFGTGATDTQYF
DNA: TGTGCCAGCAGCCAACGTCTTTATTTCGGGACAGGGGCAACAGATACGCAGTATTTT

V: TRBV10-3
J: TRBJ1-5
D: TRBD1
size: .
CDR3: CAISESAGTGGFSNQPQHF
DNA: TGTGCCATCAGTGAGTCCGCCGGGACAGGGGGCTTTAGCAATCAGCCCCAGCATTTT

V: TRBV27
J: TRBJ2-7
D: .
size: many
CDR3: CASSPYSGTGQYF
DNA: TGTGCCAGCAGTCCATATAGCGGGACAGGGCAGTACTTC

V: TRBV14
J: TRBJ1-3
D: TRBD1
size: .
CDR3: CASSPGRQGARNTIYF
DNA: TGTGCCAGCAGCCCTGGGAGGCAGGGGGCAAGGAACACCATATATTTT

V: TRBV18
J: TRBJ1-5
D: TRBD1
size: .
CDR3: CASSPLGTENQPQHF
DNA: TGTGCCAGCTCACCACTTGGGACAGAGAATCAGCCCCAGCATTTT

V: TRBV27
J: TRBJ2-7
D: .
size: .
CDR3: CASSNGLNYEQYF
DNA: TGTGCCAGCAGTAACGGACTGAACTACGAGCAGTACTTC

V: TRBV5-1
J: TRBJ2-3
D: TRBD2
size: .
CDR3: CASSSLAGAETDTQYF
DNA: TGCGCCAGCAGCTCCCTAGCGGGAGCGGAAACAGATACGCAGTATTTT

V: TRBV7-2
J: TRBJ2-3
D: .
size: .
CDR3: CASSASPGTQYF
DNA: TGTGCCAGCAGCGCTAGTCCGGGTACGCAGTATTTT

V: TRBV7-9
J: TRBJ2-7
D: TRBD2
size: .
CDR3: CASSFSLGGSKQYF
DNA: TGTGCCAGCAGCTTTTCACTGGGCGGGAGTAAGCAGTACTTC

V: TRBV2
J: TRBJ2-2
D: TRBD2
size: .
CDR3: CASRANRLADTGELFF
DNA: TGTGCCAGCCGGGCTAACCGACTAGCGGACACCGGGGAGCTGTTTTTT

V: TRBV28
J: TRBJ1-5
D: .
size: .
CDR3: CASSFGAGYSNQPQHF
DNA: TGTGCCAGCAGTTTTGGGGCAGGCTATAGCAATCAGCCCCAGCATTTT

V: TRBV19
J: TRBJ1-4
D: TRBD1
size: .
CDR3: CASSPLTGGNEKLFF
DNA: TGTGCCAGTAGTCCGCTGACAGGGGGCAATGAAAAACTGTTTTTT

V: TRBV4-2
J: TRBJ2-1
D: .
size: .
CDR3: CASSPGGAAGEQFF
DNA: TGTGCCAGCAGCCCCGGCGGGGCGGCAGGTGAGCAGTTCTTC

V: TRBV19
J: TRBJ2-2
D: TRBD2
size: .
CDR3: CASRRTSGRARTGELFF
DNA: TGTGCCAGTCGACGGACTAGCGGGAGGGCCCGAACCGGGGAGCTGTTTTTT